One and the same sample provided the 18 T cell receptor beta chains below, sequenced in a study of T cells after yellow fever vaccination (dated 2019 in TCRdb). Library preparation was by 5' RACE. The sequencer was an Illumina HiSeq 2500. The public sequencing data were trimmed at Q25 with fastp and processed into clonotypes with MiXCR by TCRdb, which kept only in-frame beta chains. Rows with a matching CDR3 protein are joined into one entry that keeps the most common DNA and genes. The sample table shows around 500,000 distinct CDR3 sequences, and about a fifth are seen once. The ten largest clones capture around 16% of the sample. Reading the label with the study, this specimen's treatment or condition is: live attenuated yellow fever vaccine strain. This sample comprised PBMCs, obtained roughly 20 days after the first yellow fever vaccination. The receptors shown here come from a man aged 18-30 years who received the YFV17D yellow fever vaccine.

This clonotype was detected many times. CDR3 residues: CASSRQDRGREQYV. The DNA for the CDR3 is TGTGCCAGCAGTCGTCAGGACAGGGGACGGGAGCAGTACGTC. The rearrangement uses TRBV6-1 and TRBJ2-7, with 9 bases aligning to TRBD1. The ends lost 5 bases at V and 7 bases at J; junction bases unmatched: 9. The CDR3 contains 14 residues. Germline lookup yields CDR1 MNHNS and CDR2 SASEGT.

This chain connects TRBV20-1 to TRBJ2-2, with D possibly matching TRBD2 (5 bases). The germline V gene encodes CDR1 DFQATT and CDR2 SNEGSKA (reference sequence). Trimming took off 1 base at V and 2 bases at J, with 14 bases between the two ends. This CDR3 region has 16 residues. DNA of the CDR3: TGCAGTGCTAGAGGGCCAGCGGTTTCTAACACCGGGGAGCTGTTTTTT. Its protein product is CSARGPAVSNTGELFF.

The sample holds a few counts of this clonotype. The chain employs TRBV28 and TRBJ2-3; tentative D call: TRBD2 (6 bases). V dropped 8 bases and J dropped 0 bases, with 21 bases sitting between them. Germline CDR1 and CDR2: MDHEN and SYDVKM. The CDR3 has 17 residues. The CDR3 spells CASPGPGTAPSTDTQYF. CDR3 DNA: TGTGCCAGCCCGGGGCCGGGGACTGCTCCTAGCACAGATACGCAGTATTTT.

This clonotype has a handful of counts. The rearrangement joins TRBV4-3 to TRBJ2-1, with 9 bases that match TRBD2. The ends lost 1 base at V and 8 bases at J; junction bases unmatched: 12. The length of the CDR3 is 17 residues. From germline, CDR1 is LGHNA and CDR2 YSLEER. The DNA of the CDR3 is TGCGCCAGCAGCCAAGCCTCGCGGGGGGGCGTTTACCATGAGCAGTTCTTC. Translated, it gives CASSQASRGGVYHEQFF.

CDR3: CAISEPRTGKSSYEQYF. CDR3 in DNA: TGTGCCATCAGTGAACCCCGGACAGGGAAGAGCTCCTACGAGCAGTACTTC. V usage is TRBV10-3 and J usage is TRBJ2-7; 8 nucleotides align to TRBD1. Trimming at V came to 3 bases and at J to 0 bases, leaving 10 bases not matched to a gene. Germline CDR1 reads ENHRY; CDR2 reads SYGVKD. The CDR3 runs to 17 residues.

The chain uses TRBV9 and TRBJ2-5; TRBD2 is a possible D gene (5 bases). The CDR3 has 16 amino acids. Germline assignment: CDR1 SGDLS and CDR2 YYNGEE. The V gene lost 3 bases and the J gene lost 0 bases, with 15 bases spanning the gap. The CDR3 DNA follows: TGTGCCAGCAGCGGTGCCGGGAAAATGTACCAAGAGACCCAGTACTTC. Its translation: CASSGAGKMYQETQYF.

The chain links TRBV5-1 to TRBJ2-7; the D is unclear. V lost 1 base, J lost 7 bases, and 6 bases lay in between. The CDR3 has 11 amino acids. Germline V gene data show CDR1 as SGHRS and CDR2 as YFSETQ. The chain's CDR3 is CASSLYGEQYF. CDR3 nucleotides: TGCGCCAGCAGCTTGTACGGGGAGCAGTACTTC.

This clonotype showed up just a few times. The rearrangement uses TRBV7-9 and TRBJ1-3, with unresolved D. Germline V gene data show CDR1 as SEHNR and CDR2 as FQNEAQ (reference sequence). Trimming left V 4 bases short and J 2 bases short, with 12 bases between. This CDR3 contains 15 residues. CDR3 bases: TGTGCCAGCAGCTCCATGCGGCCAGCTGGAAACACCATATATTTT. It encodes CASSSMRPAGNTIYF.

V usage is TRBV25-1 and J usage is TRBJ2-5; 12 nucleotides agree with TRBD2. The junction had 2 bases not matched to a gene; V was cut back by 8 bases and J by 1 base. The CDR3 sequence is 14 residues long. In germline, CDR1 is MGHDK, CDR2 SYGVNS. The CDR3 DNA is TGTGCCAGCCCGACTAGCGGGGGCCAAGAGACCCAGTACTTC. Translation: CASPTSGGQETQYF. The full variable domain, completed using reference TRBV25-1 and TRBJ2-5, is EADIYQTPRYLVIGTGKKITLECSQTMGHDKMYWYQQDPGMELHLIHYSYGVNSTEKGDLSSESTVSRIRTEHFPLTLESARPSHTSQYLCASPTSGGQETQYFGPGTRLLVL.

This clonotype was observed many times. The chain couples TRBV2 to TRBJ1-1; D not resolved. Trimming stripped 0 bases from V and 2 bases from J, with 13 bases between. This CDR3 spans 16 amino acids. CDR1 and CDR2 (germline): SNHLY, FYNNEI. The CDR3 reads CASSEALTGLNTEAFF. Written as DNA, the CDR3 is TGTGCCAGCAGTGAAGCGCTTACGGGGTTAAACACTGAAGCTTTCTTT.

This clonotype was recorded at least ten times. The gene calls are TRBV4-3 and TRBJ2-5, with TRBD1 as a possible D gene (5 bases). In germline, CDR1 is LGHNA, CDR2 YSLEER. The ends were cut back, 0 bases at V and 2 bases at J, with 13 bases in the middle. This CDR3 region has 16 residues. CDR3 bases: TGCGCCAGCAGCCAAGATGAGACAGCGATACAAGAGACCCAGTACTTC. Translated: CASSQDETAIQETQYF.

The gene calls are TRBV5-1 and TRBJ1-5; 8 bases align to TRBD1. V shed 0 bases, J shed 3 bases, and the junction held 5 bases outside the gene matches. The CDR3 loop spans 16 amino acids. Looked up from germline, CDR1 is SGHRS and CDR2 is YFSETQ. In DNA, the CDR3 is TGCGCCAGCAGCTTGGGGACAGGGATTAACAATCAGCCCCAGCATTTT. Its protein is CASSLGTGINNQPQHF.

The chain combines TRBV7-2 with TRBJ2-1; D may be TRBD2 (7 bases). The CDR3 length is 16 residues. The germline V gene encodes CDR1 SGHTA and CDR2 FQGNSA. V gave up 8 bases and J gave up 1 base, with 18 bases separating them. The DNA for the CDR3 is TGTGCCAGCGCTAGTCGGGGGGCTTATTCCTACAATGAGCAGTTCTTC. This codes for CASASRGAYSYNEQFF.

There are a few counts of this clonotype. The rearrangement uses TRBV6-6 and TRBJ1-2; D uncertain. Deletions cut 10 bases from V and 4 bases from J, with 16 bases between. Germline CDR1 reads MNHNY; CDR2 reads SVGAGI (reference sequence). There are 13 residues in the CDR3. The CDR3 reads CATDGLLGYGYTF. The CDR3 bases are TGTGCCACCGATGGACTTTTGGGCTATGGCTACACCTTC.

CDR3 coding DNA: TGCGCCAGCAGCTGGGACCCGGGACAGGCCTCATGGAGGTATGGCTACACCTTC. Amino acid sequence: CASSWDPGQASWRYGYTF. The chain combines TRBV5-1 with TRBJ1-2; 8 bases map to TRBD1. This CDR3 has 18 residues. V was pared by 3 bases and J by 5 bases, with 18 bases of the junction left unmatched. Germline lookup yields CDR1 SGHRS and CDR2 YFSETQ.

The rearrangement links TRBV6-5 to TRBJ2-5, with D maybe TRBD1 (6 bases). There are 14 residues in the CDR3. The V end was cut by 2 bases, the J end by 3 bases, with 10 bases between. Germline V gene sequence: CDR1 MNHEY, CDR2 SVGAGI. Written as DNA, the CDR3 is TGTGCCAGCAGTTACCCCGGGGACAAAGAGACCCAGTACTTC. This sequence encodes CASSYPGDKETQYF.

As DNA, the CDR3 is TGTGCCAGCAGCCAAGAGGGACTTACGCCGAACACTGAAGCTTTCTTT. Amino acid sequence: CASSQEGLTPNTEAFF. The chain couples TRBV3-1 to TRBJ1-1; perhaps TRBD1 as D (5 bases). Germline loops: CDR1 LGHDT, CDR2 YNNKEL (reference sequence). Trimming took 0 bases from V and 1 from J, leaving 12 bases between them. There are 16 residues in the CDR3.

This clonotype was detected only a few times. The V and J genes are TRBV19 and TRBJ1-5; TRBD1 might be the D (6 bases). Trimming cost V 3 bases and J 5 bases, with 14 bases left between them. The CDR3 contains 15 residues. The germline gives CDR1 LNHDA, CDR2 SQIVND (reference sequence). The CDR3 sequence: CASSMGTRGDQPQHF. CDR3 DNA: TGTGCCAGTAGTATGGGGACCAGGGGAGATCAGCCCCAGCATTTT.